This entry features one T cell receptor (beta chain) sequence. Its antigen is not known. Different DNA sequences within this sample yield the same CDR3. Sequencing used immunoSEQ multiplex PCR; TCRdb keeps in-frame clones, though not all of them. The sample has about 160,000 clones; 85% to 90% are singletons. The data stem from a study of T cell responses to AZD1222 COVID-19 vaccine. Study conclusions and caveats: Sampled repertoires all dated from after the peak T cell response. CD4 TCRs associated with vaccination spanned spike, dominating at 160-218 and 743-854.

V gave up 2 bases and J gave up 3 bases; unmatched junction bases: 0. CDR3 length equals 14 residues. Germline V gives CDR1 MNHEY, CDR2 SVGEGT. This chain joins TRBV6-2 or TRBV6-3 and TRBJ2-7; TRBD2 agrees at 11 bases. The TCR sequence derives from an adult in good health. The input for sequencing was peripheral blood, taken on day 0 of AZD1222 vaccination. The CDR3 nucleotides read TGTGCCAGCAGTTACGGGACTAGCGGCTACGAGCAGTACTTC. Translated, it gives CASSYGTSGYEQYF.